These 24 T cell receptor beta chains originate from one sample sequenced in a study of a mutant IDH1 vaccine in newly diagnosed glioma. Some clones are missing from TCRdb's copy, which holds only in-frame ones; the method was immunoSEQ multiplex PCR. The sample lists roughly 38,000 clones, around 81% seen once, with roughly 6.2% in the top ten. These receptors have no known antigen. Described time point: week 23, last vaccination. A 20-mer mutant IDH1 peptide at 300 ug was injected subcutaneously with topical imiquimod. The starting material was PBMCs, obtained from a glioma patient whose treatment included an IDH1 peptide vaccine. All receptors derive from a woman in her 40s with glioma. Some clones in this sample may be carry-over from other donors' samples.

As DNA, the CDR3 is TGCGCCAGCAGCCAAACACTTGAGGTCACAGGCCCTCCTCTACTGTTTTTT. Its translation: CASSQTLEVTGPPLLFF. The gene calls are TRBV5-1 and TRBJ1-4, with a tentative D call TRBD1 (5 bases). There are 17 residues in the CDR3. Deletions cut 4 bases from V and 13 bases from J, with 29 bases between. Germline assignment: CDR1 SGHRS and CDR2 YFSETQ.

CDR3 sequence: CASSLGEGSQPQHF. CDR3 nucleotides: TGTGCCAGCAGCTTAGGGGAAGGAAGTCAGCCCCAGCATTTT. V usage is TRBV13 and J usage is TRBJ1-5; the D is unclear. The ends were cut back, 0 bases at V and 6 bases at J, with 9 bases in the middle. CDR3 length equals 14 residues. The germline CDR1 and CDR2 sequences are PRHDT and FYEKMQ (reference sequence).

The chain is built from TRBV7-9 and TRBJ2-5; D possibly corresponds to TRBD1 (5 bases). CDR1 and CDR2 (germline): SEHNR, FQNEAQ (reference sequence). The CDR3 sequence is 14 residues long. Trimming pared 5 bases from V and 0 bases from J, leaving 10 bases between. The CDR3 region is CASSLTAYQETQYF. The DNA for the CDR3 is TGTGCCAGCAGCCTGACAGCCTACCAAGAGACCCAGTACTTC.

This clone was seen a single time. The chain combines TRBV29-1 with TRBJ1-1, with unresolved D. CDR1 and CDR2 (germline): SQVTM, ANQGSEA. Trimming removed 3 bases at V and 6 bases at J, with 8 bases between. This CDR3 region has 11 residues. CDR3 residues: CSVDRRAEAFF. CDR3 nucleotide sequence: TGCAGCGTTGACCGGCGGGCTGAAGCTTTCTTT.

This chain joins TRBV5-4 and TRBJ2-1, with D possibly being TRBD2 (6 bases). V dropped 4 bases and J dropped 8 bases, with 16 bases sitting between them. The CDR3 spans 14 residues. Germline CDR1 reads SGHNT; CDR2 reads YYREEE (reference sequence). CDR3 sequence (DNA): TGTGCCAGCAGCCCCCAGACTAGGTTCCATGAGCAGTTCTTC. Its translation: CASSPQTRFHEQFF.

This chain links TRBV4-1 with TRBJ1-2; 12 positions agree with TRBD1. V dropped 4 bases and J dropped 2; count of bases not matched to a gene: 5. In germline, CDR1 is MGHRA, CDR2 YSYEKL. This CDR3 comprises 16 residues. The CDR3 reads CASSLPGTGGNYGYTF. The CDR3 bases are TGCGCCAGCAGCCTCCCCGGGACAGGGGGCAACTATGGCTACACCTTC.

The CDR3 nucleotides read TGTGCCAGCAGCCGCGGGACAGGAAATTCACCCCTCCACTTT. Amino acid sequence: CASSRGTGNSPLHF. The rearrangement joins TRBV9 to TRBJ1-6; 8 nucleotides line up with TRBD1. J gave up 7 bases and V 4 bases, and 4 bases lay outside the gene matches. CDR3 length: 14 residues. The V gene's germline CDR1 is SGDLS and CDR2 YYNGEE.

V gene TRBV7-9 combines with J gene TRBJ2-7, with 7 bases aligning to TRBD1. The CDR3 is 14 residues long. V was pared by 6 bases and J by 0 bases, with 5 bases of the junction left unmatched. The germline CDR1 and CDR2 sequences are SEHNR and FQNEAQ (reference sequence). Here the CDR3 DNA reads TGTGCCAGCAGAGGGGGCAAGAGCTCCTACGAGCAGTACTTC. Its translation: CASRGGKSSYEQYF.

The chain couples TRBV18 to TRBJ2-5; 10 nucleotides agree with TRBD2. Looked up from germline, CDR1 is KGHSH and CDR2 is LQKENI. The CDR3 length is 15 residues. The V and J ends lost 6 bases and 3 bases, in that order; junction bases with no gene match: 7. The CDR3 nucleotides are TGTGCCAGCTCCCAGGCCGGGACTAGCGAAGAGACCCAGTACTTC. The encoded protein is CASSQAGTSEETQYF.

The CDR3 spells CASSTPGTDTQYF. The CDR3 DNA is TGCGCCAGCAGCACCCCAGGGACAGATACGCAGTATTTT. The chain employs TRBV5-1 and TRBJ2-3, with D perhaps TRBD1 (5 bases). In germline, CDR1 is SGHRS, CDR2 YFSETQ. The length of the CDR3 is 13 residues. The germline V and J ends were trimmed by 4 bases and 3 bases, with 9 bases remaining between them.

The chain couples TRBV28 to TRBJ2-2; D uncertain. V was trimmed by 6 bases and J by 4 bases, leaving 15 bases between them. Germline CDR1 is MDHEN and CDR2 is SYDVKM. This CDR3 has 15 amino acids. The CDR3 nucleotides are TGTGCCAGCAGGACCCGCTGGGGTGGCACCGGGGAGCTGTTTTTT. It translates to CASRTRWGGTGELFF.

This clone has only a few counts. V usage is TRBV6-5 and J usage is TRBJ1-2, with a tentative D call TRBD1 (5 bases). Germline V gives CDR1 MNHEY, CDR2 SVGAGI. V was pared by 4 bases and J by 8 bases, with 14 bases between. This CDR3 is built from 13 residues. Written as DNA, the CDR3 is TGTGCCAGCAGTTCCGGGACGAGTATGGGCTACACCTTC. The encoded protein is CASSSGTSMGYTF.

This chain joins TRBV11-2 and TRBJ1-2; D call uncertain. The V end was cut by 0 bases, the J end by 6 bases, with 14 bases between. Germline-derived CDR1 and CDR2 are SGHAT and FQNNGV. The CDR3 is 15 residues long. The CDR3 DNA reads TGTGCCAGCAGCTTAGAAGAATTTAAGGATGATGGCTACACCTTC. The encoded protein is CASSLEEFKDDGYTF.

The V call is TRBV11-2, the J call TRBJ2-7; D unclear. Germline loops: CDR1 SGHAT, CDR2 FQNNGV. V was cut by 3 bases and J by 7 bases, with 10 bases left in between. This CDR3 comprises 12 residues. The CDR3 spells CASSLGPEEQYF. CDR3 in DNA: TGTGCCAGCAGCTTGGGTCCCGAGGAGCAGTACTTC.

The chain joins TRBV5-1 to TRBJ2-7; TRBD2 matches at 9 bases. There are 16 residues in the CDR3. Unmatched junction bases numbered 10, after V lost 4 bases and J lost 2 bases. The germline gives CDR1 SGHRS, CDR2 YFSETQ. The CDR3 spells CASSPSPSGKAYEQYF. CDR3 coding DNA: TGCGCCAGCAGCCCGTCACCTAGCGGGAAAGCCTACGAGCAGTACTTC.

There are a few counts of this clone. As DNA, the CDR3 is TGTGCCGTTCGGACAGGGAGGACTCAACTGTTTTTT. Translation gives CAVRTGRTQLFF. The chain joins TRBV2 to TRBJ1-4, with 8 bases aligning to TRBD1. This CDR3 has 12 amino acids. V lost 11 bases and J lost 12; bases outside the gene matches: 11. Germline CDR1 reads SNHLY; CDR2 reads FYNNEI. The whole variable domain, remainder taken from reference TRBV2 and TRBJ1-4, is EPEVTQTPSHQVTQMGQEVILRCVPISNHLYFYWYRQILGQKVEFLVSFYNNEISEKSEIFDDQFSVERPDGSNFTLKIRSTKLEDSAMYFCAVRTGRTQLFFGSGTQLSVL.

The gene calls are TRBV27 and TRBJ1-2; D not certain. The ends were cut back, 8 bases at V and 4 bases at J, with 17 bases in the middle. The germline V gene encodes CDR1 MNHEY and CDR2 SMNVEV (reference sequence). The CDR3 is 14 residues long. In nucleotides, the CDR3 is TGTGCCAGCTCCTTGGGCCCCCGAAGCTATGGCTACACCTTC. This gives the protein CASSLGPRSYGYTF.

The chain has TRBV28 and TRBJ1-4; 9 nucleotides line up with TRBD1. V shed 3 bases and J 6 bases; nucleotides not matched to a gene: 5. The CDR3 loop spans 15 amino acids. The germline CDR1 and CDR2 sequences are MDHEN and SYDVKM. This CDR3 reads CASSLGRTGDEKLFF. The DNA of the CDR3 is TGTGCCAGCAGTTTGGGACGGACAGGGGATGAAAAACTGTTTTTT.

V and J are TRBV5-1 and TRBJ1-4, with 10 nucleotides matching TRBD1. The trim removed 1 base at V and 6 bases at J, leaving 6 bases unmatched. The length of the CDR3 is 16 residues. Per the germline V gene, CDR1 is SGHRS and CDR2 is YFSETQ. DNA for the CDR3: TGCGCCAGCAGCTTGAGGGACAGGGGTCCCCATGAAAAACTGTTTTTT. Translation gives CASSLRDRGPHEKLFF.

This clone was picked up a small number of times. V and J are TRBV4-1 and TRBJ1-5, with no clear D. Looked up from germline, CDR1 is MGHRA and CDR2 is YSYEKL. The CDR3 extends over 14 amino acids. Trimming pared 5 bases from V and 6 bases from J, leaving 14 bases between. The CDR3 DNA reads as TGCGCCAGCAGCTACGACACCCGGGGTCAGCCCCAGCATTTT. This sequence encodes CASSYDTRGQPQHF.

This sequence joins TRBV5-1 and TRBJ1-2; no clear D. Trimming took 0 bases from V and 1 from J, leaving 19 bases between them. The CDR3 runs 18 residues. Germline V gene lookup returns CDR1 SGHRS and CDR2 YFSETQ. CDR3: CASSLAYVSEYFNYGYTF. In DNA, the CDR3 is TGCGCCAGCAGCTTGGCCTATGTGTCTGAATACTTTAACTATGGCTACACCTTC.

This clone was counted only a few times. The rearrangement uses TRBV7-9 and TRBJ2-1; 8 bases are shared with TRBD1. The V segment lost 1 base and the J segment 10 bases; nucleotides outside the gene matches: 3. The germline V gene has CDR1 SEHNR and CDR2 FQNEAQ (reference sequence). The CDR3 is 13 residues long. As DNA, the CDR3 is TGTGCCAGCAGCTTAGTGGGGGACAGGGAGCAGTTCTTC. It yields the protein CASSLVGDREQFF.

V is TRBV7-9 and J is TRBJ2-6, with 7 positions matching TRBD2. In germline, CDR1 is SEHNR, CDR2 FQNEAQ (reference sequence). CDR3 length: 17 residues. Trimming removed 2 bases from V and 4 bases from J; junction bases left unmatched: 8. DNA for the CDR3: TGTGCCAGCAGCTTATCGGCGGGAGTGGCGGGGGCCAACGTCCTGACTTTC. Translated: CASSLSAGVAGANVLTF.

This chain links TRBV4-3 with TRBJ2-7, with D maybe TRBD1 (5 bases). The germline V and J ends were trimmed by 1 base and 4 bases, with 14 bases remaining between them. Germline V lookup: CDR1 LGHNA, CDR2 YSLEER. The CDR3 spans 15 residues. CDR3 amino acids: CASSQAWGRPYEQYF. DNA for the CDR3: TGCGCCAGCAGCCAAGCATGGGGCAGACCATACGAGCAGTACTTC.